Below, 21 T cell receptor beta chains from the same sample are listed, as sequenced in a study of vaccination effects on CD4 cells after COVID-19. Profiling relied on immunoSEQ multiplex PCR, and the TCRdb table lists in-frame clones only, not all of them. Of 45,000 to 60,000 clones detected, around 80% appear once; the ten largest clones hold just over 3%. Their antigens are not known. Once cultured for approximately ten days, the cells underwent separation to obtain CD4+ T cells. The sequences come from CD4+ T cells from PBMCs cultured without peptide, collected before COVID-19 vaccination. The source of these receptors is a human donor who received a COVID-19 vaccine.

The rearrangement joins TRBV6-5 to TRBJ2-5; unclear D gene. Germline CDR1 reads MNHEY; CDR2 reads SVGAGI. The CDR3 extends over 12 amino acids. Trimming shortened V by 5 bases and J by 4 bases, and 8 bases separated the two germline ends. The CDR3: CASSNPLETQYF. CDR3 nucleotides: TGTGCCAGCAGTAACCCCTTAGAGACCCAGTACTTC.

This CDR3 is CAWTAGHDSAEAFF. The CDR3, as DNA: TGTGCCTGGACTGCAGGACATGACTCGGCTGAAGCTTTCTTT. The chain recombines TRBV30 with TRBJ1-1; weak D call: TRBD1 (5 bases). V shed 4 bases and J shed 6 bases, with 18 bases lying between them. CDR1 GTSNPN and CDR2 SVGIG come from the germline V gene (reference sequence). The CDR3 spans 14 residues.

The chain recombines TRBV7-2 with TRBJ1-5; 7 bases line up with TRBD1. CDR3 size: 14 residues. The J segment lost 2 bases and the V segment lost 5 bases, leaving 3 bases of the junction unmatched. The germline V gene encodes CDR1 SGHTA and CDR2 FQGNSA. The CDR3 DNA reads as TGTGCCAGCAGCCTCACAGGGGGCAATCAGCCCCAGCATTTT. Its protein is CASSLTGGNQPQHF.

V usage is TRBV4-1 and J usage is TRBJ1-1; TRBD1 is a possible D gene (6 bases). The CDR3 sequence is 18 residues long. CDR1 is MGHRA and CDR2 is YSYEKL in the germline V gene. The V gene lost 2 bases and the J gene lost 1 base, with 20 bases spanning the gap. Here the CDR3 DNA reads TGCGCCAGCAGCCAATACGCGGGTGGGGGCAGGGAGAACACTGAAGCTTTCTTT. Its protein is CASSQYAGGGRENTEAFF.

The rearrangement uses TRBV28 and TRBJ2-7, with D unclear. Deletions cut 2 bases from V and 2 bases from J, with 10 bases between. Germline V gene lookup returns CDR1 MDHEN and CDR2 SYDVKM. The CDR3 runs 14 residues. CDR3 sequence: CASSLNSRPYEQYV. The CDR3 region has the DNA TGTGCCAGCAGTTTAAATAGCAGGCCCTACGAGCAGTACGTC.

The V gene is TRBV4-1, the J gene TRBJ2-3; 10 bases match TRBD2. The CDR3 runs to 17 residues. Germline assignment: CDR1 MGHRA and CDR2 YSYEKL. The V and J ends lost 3 bases and 1 base, in that order; junction bases with no gene match: 7. The CDR3 DNA is TGCGCCAGCAGCCATCGGACTAGCGGACGTCGCACAGATACGCAGTATTTT. It encodes CASSHRTSGRRTDTQYF.

This chain connects TRBV6-5 to TRBJ2-5; D may be TRBD1 (6 bases). This CDR3 comprises 12 residues. Trimming stripped 6 bases from V and 8 bases from J, with 13 bases between. Looked up from germline, CDR1 is MNHEY and CDR2 is SVGAGI. The CDR3 DNA is TGTGCCAGCAGCGTAACAGGGAATACCCAGTACTTC. Translating it yields CASSVTGNTQYF.

V usage is TRBV6-2 or TRBV6-3 and J usage is TRBJ1-5, with TRBD1 as a possible D gene (5 bases). The CDR3 extends over 16 amino acids. Germline V gives CDR1 MNHEY, CDR2 SVGEGT. Trimming cost V 6 bases and J 6 bases, with 21 bases left between them. The CDR3 coding sequence is TGTGCCAGCAGCCGCTCCTTCGGCAGGGTAGGTCAGCCCCAGCATTTT. It encodes CASSRSFGRVGQPQHF.

V usage is TRBV12-3 or TRBV12-4 and J usage is TRBJ1-2; TRBD1 aligns across 7 bases. This CDR3 is 13 amino acids long. The trim removed 11 bases at V and 3 bases at J, leaving 9 bases unmatched. The CDR3 DNA follows: TGTGCCTTAAAAGGTGACAGGGACTATGGCTACACCTTC. Translated, it gives CALKGDRDYGYTF.

The chain has TRBV5-8 and TRBJ1-4, with no clear D. The CDR3 sequence is 14 residues long. Germline V gene sequence: CDR1 SGHTS, CDR2 YDEGEE. The V end was cut by 1 base, the J end by 0 bases, with 4 bases between. CDR3 amino acids: CASSLITTNEKLFF. The CDR3 DNA is TGTGCCAGCAGCTTGATAACAACTAATGAAAAACTGTTTTTT.

In its sample, this clone was seen a few times. This chain uses TRBV9 with TRBJ2-7; D remains unclear. The germline gives CDR1 SGDLS, CDR2 YYNGEE. V was shortened by 0 bases and J by 2 bases, with 12 bases between the two germline ends. The CDR3 runs 15 residues. The DNA of the CDR3 is TGTGCCAGCAGCGTAGAGAAGGGAAGCCCCTACGAGCAGTACGTC. It codes for CASSVEKGSPYEQYV.

The rearrangement uses TRBV28 and TRBJ2-7, with TRBD2 identical over 7 bases. The trim removed 2 bases at V and 2 bases at J, leaving 3 bases unmatched. In germline, CDR1 is MDHEN, CDR2 SYDVKM. This CDR3 has 14 residues. The DNA of the CDR3 is TGTGCCAGCAGTTTACGCGGGGGTGCCTACGAGCAGTACGTC. It encodes CASSLRGGAYEQYV.

The sample holds one count of this clone. CDR3 in DNA: TGCGCCAGCAGCCGGACATTTAACCCTAGCACAGATACGCAGTATTTT. Translated: CASSRTFNPSTDTQYF. V gene TRBV5-1 combines with J gene TRBJ2-3, with TRBD1 as a possible D gene (5 bases). With 4 bases removed from V and 0 bases from J, the gap between germline ends came to 15 bases. CDR1 and CDR2 from the germline V gene are SGHRS and YFSETQ. This CDR3 has 16 amino acids.

CDR3 nucleotides: TGTGCCAGCAGTTTATTCGGGGGCAATCAGCCCCAGCATTTT. As protein: CASSLFGGNQPQHF. The chain combines TRBV28 with TRBJ1-5; D not certain. Germline CDR1 reads MDHEN; CDR2 reads SYDVKM. This CDR3 is built from 14 residues. The V gene lost 1 base and the J gene lost 2 bases, with 6 bases spanning the gap.

The chain has TRBV5-1 and TRBJ2-5, with 8 bases aligning to TRBD2. This CDR3 is 13 amino acids long. Per the germline V gene, CDR1 is SGHRS and CDR2 is YFSETQ. The ends lost 6 bases at V and 5 bases at J; junction bases unmatched: 6. CDR3 in amino acids: CASTSGGAETQYF. Written as DNA, the CDR3 is TGCGCCAGCACCAGCGGGGGCGCGGAGACCCAGTACTTC.

This clone has only a few counts. The V and J genes are TRBV30 and TRBJ1-6; 9 bases agree with TRBD1. CDR1 is GTSNPN, CDR2 SVGIG, per germline (reference sequence). Trimming took 5 bases from V and 9 from J; bases not matched to a gene: 5. The CDR3 is 13 amino acids. The chain's CDR3 is CAWVGQGRSPLHF. CDR3 DNA: TGTGCCTGGGTGGGACAGGGCCGTTCACCCCTCCACTTT.

The gene calls are TRBV6-1 and TRBJ1-4; D gene uncertain. Germline V lookup: CDR1 MNHNS, CDR2 SASEGT. CDR3 length: 14 amino acids. Trimming removed 3 bases at V and 7 bases at J, with 12 bases between. This CDR3 reads CASSETPGGEKLFF. In nucleotides, the CDR3 is TGTGCCAGCAGTGAGACACCCGGAGGTGAAAAACTGTTTTTT.

The chain employs TRBV30 and TRBJ2-2; TRBD1 matches at 7 bases. This CDR3 comprises 15 residues. The germline gives CDR1 GTSNPN, CDR2 SVGIG (reference sequence). The J segment lost 3 bases and the V segment lost 3 bases, leaving 7 bases of the junction unmatched. CDR3 in DNA: TGTGCCTGGAGGAGGACAGGCCACTACACCGGGGAGCTGTTTTTT. Translation: CAWRRTGHYTGELFF. Supplemented by reference TRBV30 and TRBJ2-2, the full variable domain reads SQTIHQWPATLVQPVGSPLSLECTVEGTSNPNLYWYRQAAGRGLQLLFYSVGIGQISSEVPQNLSASRPQDRQFILSSKKLLLSDSGFYLCAWRRTGHYTGELFFGEGSRLTVL.

The genes are TRBV6-5 and TRBJ2-2, with D unclear. CDR1 is MNHEY and CDR2 is SVGAGI in the germline V gene. This CDR3 is built from 15 residues. Trimming left V 8 bases short and J 2 bases short, with 15 bases between. CDR3 DNA: TGTGCCAGCCGGTACAGCTCCACTAACACCGGGGAGCTGTTTTTT. Translation: CASRYSSTNTGELFF.

The chain's CDR3 is CASSDHLRSGANVLTF. The DNA for the CDR3 is TGTGCCAGCAGTGACCACCTCCGCTCTGGGGCCAACGTCCTGACTTTC. The gene calls are TRBV6-4 and TRBJ2-6; D remains unclear. This CDR3 comprises 16 residues. Per the germline V gene, CDR1 is MRHNA and CDR2 is SNTAGT. The V gene lost 2 bases and the J gene lost 0 bases, with 8 bases spanning the gap.

This chain links TRBV7-3 with TRBJ2-1; 7 bases fit TRBD1. V lost 5 bases, J lost 6 bases, and 7 bases stayed unmatched. This CDR3 comprises 14 residues. The V gene's germline CDR1 is SGHTA and CDR2 FQGTGA. As DNA, the CDR3 is TGTGCCAGCAGCACCCGGACAGGATTCAATGAGCAGTTCTTC. As protein: CASSTRTGFNEQFF.